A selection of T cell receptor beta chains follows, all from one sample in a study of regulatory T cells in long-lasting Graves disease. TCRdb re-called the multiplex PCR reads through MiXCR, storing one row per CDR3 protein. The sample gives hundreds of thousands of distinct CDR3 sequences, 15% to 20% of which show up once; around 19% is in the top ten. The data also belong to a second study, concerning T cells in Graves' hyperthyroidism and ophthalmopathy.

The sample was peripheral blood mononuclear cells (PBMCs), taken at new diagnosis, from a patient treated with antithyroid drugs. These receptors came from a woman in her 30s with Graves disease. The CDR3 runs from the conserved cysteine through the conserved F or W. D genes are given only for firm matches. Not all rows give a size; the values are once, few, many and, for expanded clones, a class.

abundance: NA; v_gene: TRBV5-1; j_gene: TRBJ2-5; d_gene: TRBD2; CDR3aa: CASSLPSGETQYF; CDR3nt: TGCGCCAGCAGCTTACCTAGCGGTGAGACCCAGTACTTC
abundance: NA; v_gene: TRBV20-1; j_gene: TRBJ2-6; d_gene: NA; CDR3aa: CSALLQGYSGANVLTF; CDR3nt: TGCAGTGCTTTGTTACAGGGTTACTCTGGGGCCAACGTCCTGACTTTC
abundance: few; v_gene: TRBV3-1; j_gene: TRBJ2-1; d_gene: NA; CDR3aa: CASSQVHEQFF; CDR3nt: TGTGCCAGCAGCCAAGTGCATGAGCAGTTCTTC
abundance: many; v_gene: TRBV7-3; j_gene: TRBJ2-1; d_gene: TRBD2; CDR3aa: CASSPILAGSHNEQFF; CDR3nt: TGTGCCAGCAGCCCCATACTAGCGGGGTCACACAATGAGCAGTTCTTC
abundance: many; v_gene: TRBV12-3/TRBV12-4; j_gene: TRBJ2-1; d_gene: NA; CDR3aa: CASSLAGWNNEQFF; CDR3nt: TGTGCCAGCAGTTTAGCAGGGTGGAACAATGAGCAGTTCTTC
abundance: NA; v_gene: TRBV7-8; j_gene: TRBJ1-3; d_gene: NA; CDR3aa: CASSLGAGFPSGNTIYF; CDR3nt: TGTGCCAGCAGCTTAGGGGCCGGGTTCCCCTCTGGAAACACCATATATTTT
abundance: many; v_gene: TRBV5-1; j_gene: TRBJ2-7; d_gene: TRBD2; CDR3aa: CASRTNSGLLSYEQYF; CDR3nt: TGCGCCAGCAGAACAAATAGCGGGCTTCTCTCCTACGAGCAGTACTTC
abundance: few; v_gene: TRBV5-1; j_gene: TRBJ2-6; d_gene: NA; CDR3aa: CASSLVGSLSGANVLTF; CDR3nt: TGCGCCAGCAGCTTGGTAGGAAGCCTCTCTGGGGCCAACGTCCTGACTTTC
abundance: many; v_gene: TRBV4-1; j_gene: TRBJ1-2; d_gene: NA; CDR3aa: CASSQWEDYGYTF; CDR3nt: TGCGCCAGCAGCCAGTGGGAGGACTATGGCTACACCTTC
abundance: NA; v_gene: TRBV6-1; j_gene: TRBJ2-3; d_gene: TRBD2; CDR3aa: CASILARTDTQYF; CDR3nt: TGTGCCAGCATACTAGCGCGCACAGATACGCAGTATTTT
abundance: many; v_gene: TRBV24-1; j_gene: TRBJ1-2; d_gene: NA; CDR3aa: CATSDPGLSVYGYTF; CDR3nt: TGTGCCACCAGTGATCCCGGCCTCTCGGTCTATGGCTACACCTTC
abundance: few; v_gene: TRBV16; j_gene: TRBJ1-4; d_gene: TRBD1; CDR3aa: CASSQQGGLTNEKLFF; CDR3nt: TGTGCCAGCAGCCAACAGGGGGGACTGACTAATGAAAAACTGTTTTTT
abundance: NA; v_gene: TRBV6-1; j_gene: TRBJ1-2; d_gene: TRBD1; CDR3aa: CATNPTGAVSDYGYTF; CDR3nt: TGTGCCACCAACCCAACAGGGGCGGTTTCTGACTATGGCTACACCTTC
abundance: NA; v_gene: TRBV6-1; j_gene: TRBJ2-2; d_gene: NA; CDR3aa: CASRPRMGTTTGELFF; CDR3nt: TGTGCCAGCAGACCCCGTATGGGGACAACCACCGGGGAGCTGTTTTTT
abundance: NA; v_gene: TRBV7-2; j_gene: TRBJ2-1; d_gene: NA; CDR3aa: CASSQTGQPYNEQFF; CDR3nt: TGTGCCAGCAGCCAAACCGGACAACCCTACAATGAGCAGTTCTTC
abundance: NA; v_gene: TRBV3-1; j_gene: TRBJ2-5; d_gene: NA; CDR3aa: CASSQGGSGEPIRETQYF; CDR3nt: TGTGCCAGCAGCCAAGGGGGGTCCGGGGAGCCCATCCGAGAGACCCAGTACTTC
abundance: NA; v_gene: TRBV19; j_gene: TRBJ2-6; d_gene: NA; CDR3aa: CASSIKVLGLSGANVLTF; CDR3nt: TGTGCCAGTAGTATCAAGGTTTTGGGTCTCTCTGGGGCCAACGTCCTGACTTTC
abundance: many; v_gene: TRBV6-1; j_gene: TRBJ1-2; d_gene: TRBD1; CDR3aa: CASSPKRDSYGYTF; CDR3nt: TGTGCCAGTTCGCCCAAAAGGGACAGCTATGGCTACACCTTC
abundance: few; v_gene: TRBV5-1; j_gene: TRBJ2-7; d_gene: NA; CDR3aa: CASSLEPLYEQYF; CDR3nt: TGCGCCAGCAGCTTGGAGCCCCTCTACGAGCAGTACTTC
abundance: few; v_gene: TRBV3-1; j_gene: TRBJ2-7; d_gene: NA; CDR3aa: CASSQVGSEQYF; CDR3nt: TGTGCCAGCAGCCAAGTGGGTAGCGAGCAGTACTTC
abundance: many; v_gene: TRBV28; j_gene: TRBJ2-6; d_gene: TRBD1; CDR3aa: CASSSRQGVLSGANVLTF; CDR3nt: TGTGCCAGCAGTTCCCGACAGGGCGTGCTCTCTGGGGCCAACGTCCTGACTTTC
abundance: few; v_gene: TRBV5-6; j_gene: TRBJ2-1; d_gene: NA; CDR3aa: CASSLQGGLGSNEQFF; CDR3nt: TGTGCCAGCAGCTTGCAGGGGGGCCTGGGATCCAATGAGCAGTTCTTC
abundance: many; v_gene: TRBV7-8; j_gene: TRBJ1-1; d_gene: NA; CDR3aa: CASSLVEQRNTEAFF; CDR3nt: TGTGCCAGCAGCTTAGTAGAACAGAGGAACACTGAAGCTTTCTTT
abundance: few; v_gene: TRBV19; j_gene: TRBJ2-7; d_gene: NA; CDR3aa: CASTKTLNGYEQYF; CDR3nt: TGTGCCAGTACAAAGACTCTAAATGGCTACGAGCAGTACTTC
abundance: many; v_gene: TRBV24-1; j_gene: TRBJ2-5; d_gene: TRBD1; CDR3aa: CATSDQGQDQETQYF; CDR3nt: TGTGCCACCAGTGACCAAGGACAGGACCAAGAGACCCAGTACTTC
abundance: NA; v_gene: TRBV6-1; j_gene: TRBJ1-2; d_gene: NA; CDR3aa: CASSRSGGPGYTF; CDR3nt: TGTGCCAGCAGCCGGTCCGGGGGTCCTGGCTACACCTTC
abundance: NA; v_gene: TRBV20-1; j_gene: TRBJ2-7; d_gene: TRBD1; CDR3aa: CSAIRAGGDTYEQYF; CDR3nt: TGCAGTGCTATCCGAGCAGGGGGAGACACCTACGAGCAGTACTTC
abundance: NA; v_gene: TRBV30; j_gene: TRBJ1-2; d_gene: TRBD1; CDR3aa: CAWGTGIRYGYTF; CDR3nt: TGTGCCTGGGGGACAGGGATAAGGTATGGCTACACCTTC
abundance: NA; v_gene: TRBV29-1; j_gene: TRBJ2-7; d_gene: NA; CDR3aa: CSAFGGSSYEQYF; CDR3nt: TGCAGCGCCTTCGGGGGAAGCTCCTACGAGCAGTACTTC
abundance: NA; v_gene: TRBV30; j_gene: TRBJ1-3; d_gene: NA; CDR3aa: CAWSTPAGNTIYF; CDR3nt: TGTGCCTGGAGTACACCTGCGGGAAACACCATATATTTT
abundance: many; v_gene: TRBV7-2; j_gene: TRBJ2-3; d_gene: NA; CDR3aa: CASSLPRPVPSTDTQYF; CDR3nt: TGTGCCAGCAGCTTACCTCGTCCGGTCCCTAGCACAGATACGCAGTATTTT
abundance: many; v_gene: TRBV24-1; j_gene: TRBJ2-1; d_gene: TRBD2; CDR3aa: CATSDPSGGTYNEQFF; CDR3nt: TGTGCCACCAGTGATCCTAGCGGGGGGACCTACAATGAGCAGTTCTTC
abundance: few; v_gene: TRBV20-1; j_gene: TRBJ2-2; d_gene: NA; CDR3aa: CSAGAEVTGELFF; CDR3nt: TGCAGTGCGGGGGCGGAGGTCACCGGGGAGCTGTTTTTT
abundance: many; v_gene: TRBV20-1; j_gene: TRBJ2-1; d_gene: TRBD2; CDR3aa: CSARGISGIYNEQFF; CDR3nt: TGCAGTGCTAGAGGCATAAGCGGGATCTACAATGAGCAGTTCTTC
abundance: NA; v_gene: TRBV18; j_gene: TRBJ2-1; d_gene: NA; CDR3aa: CASLPPRRRYNEQFF; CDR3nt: TGTGCCAGCTTACCACCGCGTCGAAGGTACAATGAGCAGTTCTTC
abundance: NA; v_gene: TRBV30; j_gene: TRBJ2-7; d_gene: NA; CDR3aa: CAWSVSAEQYF; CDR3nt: TGTGCCTGGAGTGTAAGCGCCGAGCAGTACTTC